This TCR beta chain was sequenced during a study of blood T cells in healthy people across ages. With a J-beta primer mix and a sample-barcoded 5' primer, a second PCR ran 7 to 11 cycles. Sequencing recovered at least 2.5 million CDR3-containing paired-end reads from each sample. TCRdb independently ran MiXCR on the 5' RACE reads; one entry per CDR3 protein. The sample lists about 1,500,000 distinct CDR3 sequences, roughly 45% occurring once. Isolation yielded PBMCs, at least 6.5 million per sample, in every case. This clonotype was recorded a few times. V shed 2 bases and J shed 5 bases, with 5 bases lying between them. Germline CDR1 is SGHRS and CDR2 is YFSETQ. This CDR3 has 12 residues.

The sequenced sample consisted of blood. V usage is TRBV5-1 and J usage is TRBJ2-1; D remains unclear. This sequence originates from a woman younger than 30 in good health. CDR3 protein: CASSFTDNEQFF. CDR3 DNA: TGCGCCAGCAGCTTTACCGACAATGAGCAGTTCTTC.